This T cell receptor (beta chain) derives from a study of cytomegalovirus exposure and HLA in healthy donors. Primers: 60 Vbeta forward and 13 Jbeta reverse. Here immunoSEQ multiplex PCR was the method, and the copy in TCRdb shows in-frame clones only, minus some. The sample lists more than 140,000 clones; almost 85% were seen once. The CDR3 contains 13 residues. V was trimmed by 6 bases and J by 6 bases, leaving 15 bases between them. The germline V gene has CDR1 MNHEY and CDR2 SVGAGI. This clone was observed once. The clonotype originates from a man aged 25 to 40 in good health and CMV-seropositive. The sample was PBMCs. V usage is TRBV6-5 and J usage is TRBJ2-7; TRBD2 might be the D (6 bases). CDR3 region: CASRLDSRGEQYF. The DNA of the CDR3 is TGTGCCAGCAGGCTGGACTCGCGGGGCGAGCAGTACTTC.